This TCR beta chain stems from a study of T cells after yellow fever vaccination. Study as a whole: When fractions had low cell numbers, they were prepared with SMART-Seq v4 Ultra Low Input.

TCRdb called the 5' RACE reads again in MiXCR, with one record for every CDR3 protein. The data contain approximately 550,000 distinct CDR3 sequences, roughly 19% of them singletons. A remark on this clonotype: As yet, its antigen is unknown.

Study observations and caveats: It was a weaker secondary response, yet one that peaked faster, at day 5 versus 15. Reappearance after the booster was observed for most primary-vaccination clones (more than 95% CD4, about 85% CD8).

CDR1 and CDR2 (germline): LGHNA, YNFKEQ. This CDR3 is 16 amino acids long. J gave up 4 bases and V 0 bases, and 9 bases lay outside the gene matches. The V gene is TRBV4-2, the J gene TRBJ2-7, with 7 bases that match TRBD2. The sample consisted of PBMCs, taken 15 days after the yellow fever booster vaccination. The receptor was isolated from a man aged 25-40 years who received the YFV17D yellow fever vaccine. CDR3 nucleotide sequence: TGTGCCAGCAGCCAAGAATTATCGGGAGGCCATTACGAGCAGTACTTC. Residues: CASSQELSGGHYEQYF.